Listed below are T cell receptor beta chains from one sample, sequenced in a study of T cells in localized non-small cell lung cancer. Clones were sequenced by immunoSEQ multiplex PCR, and TCRdb holds only the in-frame ones, with some missing. In the table there are around 80,000 clones, 60% to 85% of which are singletons. Source: PBMCs, taken before any cancer treatment. These receptors were obtained from a man between 40 and 70 years old with stage II squamous cell lung carcinoma. Each CDR3 is given with its conserved first and last residue. A D gene is named only where the DNA matches it firmly. Size values are once, few and many counts, or a class for expanded clones, and some rows have none.

TRBJ2-5 | . | TRBV5-1 | . | TGCGCCAGCAGCTTGATCAGGGTCGAACAAGAGACCCAGTACTTC | CASSLIRVEQETQYF
TRBJ2-7 | . | TRBV5-4 | . | TGTGCCAGCAGCCGGGACTCCACGAGCGAGCAGTACTTC | CASSRDSTSEQYF
TRBJ1-1 | . | TRBV27 | . | TGTGCCAGCAGTTTATCGAGGGGAGATGGGACTGAAGCTTTCTTT | CASSLSRGDGTEAFF
TRBJ1-2 | . | TRBV2 | . | TGTGCCAGCAGTGAGCGGGGGGTAGGTTCTAATGGCTACACCTTC | CASSERGVGSNGYTF
TRBJ2-1 | . | TRBV11-2 | . | TGTGCCAGCAGCTTACTGGGGGCGGGTGAGCAGTTCTTC | CASSLLGAGEQFF
TRBJ1-1 | few | TRBV18 | . | TGTGCCAGCTCACCCACGCGGACTGAAGCTTTCTTT | CASSPTRTEAFF
TRBJ2-7 | . | TRBV5-1 | . | TGCGCCAGCAGAAATTCGACCCCTTCGTGGGAGCAGTACTTC | CASRNSTPSWEQYF
TRBJ1-2 | . | TRBV28 | . | TGTGCCAGCAGACTAACAGGGTATGGCTACACCTTC | CASRLTGYGYTF
TRBJ2-5 | . | TRBV18 | TRBD2 | TGTGCCAGCTCCCCGAGCGGGAGTGGAGAGACCCAGTACTTC | CASSPSGSGETQYF
TRBJ1-1 | . | TRBV19 | . | TGTGCCAGTAGTGCTAACTGGAACACTGAAGCTTTCTTT | CASSANWNTEAFF
TRBJ2-1 | once | TRBV9 | TRBD2 | TGTGCCAGCAGCCAGCGGCTAGCGGGAGGGCATGAGCAGTTCTTC | CASSQRLAGGHEQFF
TRBJ2-7 | . | TRBV4-1 | . | TGCGCCAGCAGCCAAGAACGGCTTTCTTTCCACGAGCAGTACTTC | CASSQERLSFHEQYF
TRBJ1-1 | few | TRBV2 | . | TGTGCCAGCAGTAAGGACGCCACTGAAGCTTTCTTT | CASSKDATEAFF
TRBJ2-5 | . | TRBV18 | . | TGTGCCAGCGCTTGGAACCTACAAGAGACCCAGTACTTC | CASAWNLQETQYF
TRBJ1-1 | . | TRBV27 | . | TGTGCCAGCAGTGGAACCCCGAGAGGCGTACGAGCTTTCTTT | CASSGTPRGVRAFF
TRBJ2-5 | . | TRBV28 | . | TGTGCCAGCAGTTTCGCGGGTTCGGTGGCGGAGACCCAGTACTTC | CASSFAGSVAETQYF
TRBJ2-1 | . | TRBV11-3 | TRBD1 | TGTGCCAGCAGCTATGACAGGGGCTCCTACAATGAGCAGTTCTTC | CASSYDRGSYNEQFF
TRBJ2-2 | . | TRBV6-1 | . | TGTGCCAGCAGCAGGGCCTCAGCTAGCAACCGGGAGCTGTTTTTT | CASSRASASNRELFF
TRBJ1-2 | few | TRBV4-2 | . | TGTGCCAGCAGCCAAGAAGGGGGCTACACCTTC | CASSQEGGYTF
TRBJ1-2 | once | TRBV10-3 | . | TGTGCCATCAGTGATGGGGAGTCTACACTCTTCTATGGCTACACCTTC | CAISDGESTLFYGYTF